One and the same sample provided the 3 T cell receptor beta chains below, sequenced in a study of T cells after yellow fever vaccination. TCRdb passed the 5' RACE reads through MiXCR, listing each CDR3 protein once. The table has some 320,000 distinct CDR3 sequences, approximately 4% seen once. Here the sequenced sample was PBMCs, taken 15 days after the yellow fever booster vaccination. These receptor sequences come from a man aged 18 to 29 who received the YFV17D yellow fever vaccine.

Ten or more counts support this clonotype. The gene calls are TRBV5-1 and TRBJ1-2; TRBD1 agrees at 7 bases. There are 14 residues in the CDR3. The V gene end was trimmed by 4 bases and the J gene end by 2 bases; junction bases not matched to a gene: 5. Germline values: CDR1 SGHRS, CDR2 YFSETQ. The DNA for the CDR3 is TGCGCCAGCAGCCTCGGACAGGTGAACTATGGCTACACCTTC. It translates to CASSLGQVNYGYTF.

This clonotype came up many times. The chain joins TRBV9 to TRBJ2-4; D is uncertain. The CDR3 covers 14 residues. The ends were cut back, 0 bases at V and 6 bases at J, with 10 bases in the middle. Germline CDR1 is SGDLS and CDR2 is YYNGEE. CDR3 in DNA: TGTGCCAGCAGCGTAGACGCATTGGGAAACATTCAGTACTTC. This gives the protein CASSVDALGNIQYF.

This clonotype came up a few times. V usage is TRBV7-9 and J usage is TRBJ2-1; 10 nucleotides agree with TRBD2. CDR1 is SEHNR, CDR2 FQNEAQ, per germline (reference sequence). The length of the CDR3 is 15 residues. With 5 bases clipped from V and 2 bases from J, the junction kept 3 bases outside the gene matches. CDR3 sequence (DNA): TGTGCCAGCAGCCATACTAGCGGGGCCTACAATGAGCAGTTCTTC. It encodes CASSHTSGAYNEQFF.